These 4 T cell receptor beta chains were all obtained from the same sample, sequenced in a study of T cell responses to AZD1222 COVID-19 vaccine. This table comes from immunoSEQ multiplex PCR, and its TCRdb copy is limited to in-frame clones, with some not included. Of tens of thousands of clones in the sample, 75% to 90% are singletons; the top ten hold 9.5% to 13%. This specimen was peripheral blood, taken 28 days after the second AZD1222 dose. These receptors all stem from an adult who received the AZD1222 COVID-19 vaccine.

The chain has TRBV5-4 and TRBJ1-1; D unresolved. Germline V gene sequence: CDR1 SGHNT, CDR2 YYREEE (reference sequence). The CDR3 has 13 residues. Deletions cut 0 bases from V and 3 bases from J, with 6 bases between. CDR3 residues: CASSLDGYTEAFF. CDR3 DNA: TGTGCCAGCAGCTTGGACGGGTACACTGAAGCTTTCTTT. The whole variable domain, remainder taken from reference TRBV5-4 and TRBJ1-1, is ETGVTQSPTHLIKTRGQQVTLRCSSQSGHNTVSWYQQALGQGPQFIFQYYREEENGRGNFPPRFSGLQFPNYSSELNVNALELDDSALYLCASSLDGYTEAFFGQGTRLTVV.

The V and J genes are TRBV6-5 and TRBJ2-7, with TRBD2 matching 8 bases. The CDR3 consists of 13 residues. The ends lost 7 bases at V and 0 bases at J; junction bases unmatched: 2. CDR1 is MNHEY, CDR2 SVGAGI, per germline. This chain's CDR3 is CASTGTSSYEQYF. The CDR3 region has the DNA TGTGCCAGCACCGGGACTAGCTCCTACGAGCAGTACTTC.

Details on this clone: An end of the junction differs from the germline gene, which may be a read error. The CDR3 protein is CASSLTSGPYNEQFF. As DNA, the CDR3 is TGTGCTAGCAGCTTGACTAGCGGCCCCTACAATGAGCAGTTCTTC. V is TRBV7-7 and J is TRBJ2-1; 9 positions match TRBD2. The CDR3 sequence is 15 residues long. Germline CDR1 and CDR2: SSHAT and FNYEAQ (reference sequence).

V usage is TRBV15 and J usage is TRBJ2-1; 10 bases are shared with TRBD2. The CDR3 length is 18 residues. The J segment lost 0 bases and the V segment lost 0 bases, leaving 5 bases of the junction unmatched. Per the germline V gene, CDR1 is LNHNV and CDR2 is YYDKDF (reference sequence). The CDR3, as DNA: TGTGCCACCAGCAGAGATCGGGCTAGCGGGAGCTCCTACAATGAGCAGTTCTTC. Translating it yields CATSRDRASGSSYNEQFF.